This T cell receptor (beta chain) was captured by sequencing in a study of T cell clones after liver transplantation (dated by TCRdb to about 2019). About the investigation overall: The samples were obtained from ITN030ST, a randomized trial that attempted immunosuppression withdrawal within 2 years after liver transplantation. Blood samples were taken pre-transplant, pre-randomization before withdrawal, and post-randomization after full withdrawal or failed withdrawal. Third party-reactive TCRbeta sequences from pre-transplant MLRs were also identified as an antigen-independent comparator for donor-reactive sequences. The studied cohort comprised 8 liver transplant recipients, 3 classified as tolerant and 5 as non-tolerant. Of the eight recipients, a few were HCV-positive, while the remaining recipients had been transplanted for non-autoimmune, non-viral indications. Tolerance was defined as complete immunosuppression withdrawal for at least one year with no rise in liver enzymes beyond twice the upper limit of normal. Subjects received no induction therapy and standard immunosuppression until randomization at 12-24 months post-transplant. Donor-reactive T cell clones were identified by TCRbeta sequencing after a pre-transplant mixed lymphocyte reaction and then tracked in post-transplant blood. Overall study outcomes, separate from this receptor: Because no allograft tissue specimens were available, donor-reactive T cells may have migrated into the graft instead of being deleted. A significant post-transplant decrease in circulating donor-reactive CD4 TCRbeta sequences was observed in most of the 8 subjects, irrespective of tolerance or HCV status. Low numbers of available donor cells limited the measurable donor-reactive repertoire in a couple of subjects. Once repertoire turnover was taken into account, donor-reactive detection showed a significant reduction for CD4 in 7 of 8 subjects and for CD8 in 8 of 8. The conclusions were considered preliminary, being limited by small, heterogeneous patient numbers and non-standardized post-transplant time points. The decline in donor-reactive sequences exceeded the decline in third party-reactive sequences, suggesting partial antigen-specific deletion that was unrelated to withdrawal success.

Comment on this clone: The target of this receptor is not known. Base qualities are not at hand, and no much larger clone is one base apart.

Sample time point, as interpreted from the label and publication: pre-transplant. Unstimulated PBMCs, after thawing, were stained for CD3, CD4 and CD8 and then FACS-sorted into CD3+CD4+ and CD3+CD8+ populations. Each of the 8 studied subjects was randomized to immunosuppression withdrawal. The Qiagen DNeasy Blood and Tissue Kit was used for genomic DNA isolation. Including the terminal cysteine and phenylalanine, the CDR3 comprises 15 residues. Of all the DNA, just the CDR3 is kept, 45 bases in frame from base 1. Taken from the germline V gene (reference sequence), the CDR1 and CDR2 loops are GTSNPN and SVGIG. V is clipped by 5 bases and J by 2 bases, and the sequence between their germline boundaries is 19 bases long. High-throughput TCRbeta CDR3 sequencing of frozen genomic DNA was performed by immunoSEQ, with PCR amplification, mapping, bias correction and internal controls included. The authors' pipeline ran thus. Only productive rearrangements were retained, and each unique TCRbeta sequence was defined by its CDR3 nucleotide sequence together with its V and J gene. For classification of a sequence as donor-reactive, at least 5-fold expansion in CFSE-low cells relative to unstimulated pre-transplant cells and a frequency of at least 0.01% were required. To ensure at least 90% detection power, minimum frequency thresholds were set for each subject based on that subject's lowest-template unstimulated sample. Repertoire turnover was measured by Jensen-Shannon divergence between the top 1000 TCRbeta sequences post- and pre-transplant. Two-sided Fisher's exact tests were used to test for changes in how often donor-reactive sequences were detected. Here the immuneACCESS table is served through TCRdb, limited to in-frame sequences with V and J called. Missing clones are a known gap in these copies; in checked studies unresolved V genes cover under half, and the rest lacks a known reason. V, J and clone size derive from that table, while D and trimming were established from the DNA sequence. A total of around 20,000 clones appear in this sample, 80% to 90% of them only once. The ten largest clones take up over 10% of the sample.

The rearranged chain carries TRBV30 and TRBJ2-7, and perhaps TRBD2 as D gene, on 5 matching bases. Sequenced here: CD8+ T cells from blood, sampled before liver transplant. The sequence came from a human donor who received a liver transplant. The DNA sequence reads TGTGCCTGGGGTGATGACGGACTGAGGACCTACGAGCAGTACTTC. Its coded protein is CAWGDDGLRTYEQYF.